The source of this T cell receptor beta chain is a study of blood T cells in healthy people across ages. Whole-study findings and limits: Higher naive T cell percentage went strongly together with higher TCR beta diversity.

Total RNA, at least 6 micrograms per sample, was extracted from PBMCs. Germline-derived CDR1 and CDR2 are MNHEY and SMNVEV (reference sequence). V lost 3 bases and J 0 bases, leaving 12 bases between the germline ends. The CDR3 contains 16 residues. It was with a sample-barcoded 5' primer and a J-beta primer mix that a second PCR of roughly 7 to 12 cycles was run. TCRdb analysed the 5' RACE reads with MiXCR anew, one entry per CDR3 protein. The repertoire has roughly 1.7 million distinct CDR3 sequences, roughly 32% of them found once; the top ten carry roughly 10%. In the case of this clonotype: Its antigen is not known.

The sequence came from a woman in her 30s in good health. The sequencing sample was made of blood. V is TRBV27 and J is TRBJ2-1, with D possibly matching TRBD2 (5 bases). The CDR3 spells CASSFGITSSYNEQFF. As DNA, the CDR3 is TGTGCCAGCAGTTTCGGTATAACTAGCTCCTACAATGAGCAGTTCTTC.